Listed here is a single TCR beta chain. These data originate in a study of blood T cell repertoires in COVID-19. The wider study: Sites in the United States, Italy and Spain provided acute and convalescent COVID-19 samples.

The assay was immunoSEQ multiplex PCR, and TCRdb's table has in-frame clones only and misses some. This sample carries about 170,000 clones, over 75% of them seen once, and the ten largest clones take 0.95% to 1.5%. Across about two dozen US areas, participants ranged in age from 18 to 89 years. This CDR3 has 17 amino acids. Germline trimming cut 4 bases from V and 3 bases from J; bases unmatched to any gene: 12. Per the germline V gene, CDR1 is MGHRA and CDR2 is YSYEKL. This rearrangement joins TRBV4-1 to TRBJ1-5, with 7 bases aligning to TRBD1. The receptor's source is a human donor with acute COVID-19. The donor label of this sample is uncertain. The sample taken for sequencing was PBMCs or T cells enriched from blood (not recorded which). The CDR3 is CASSLKEGTVNNQPQHF. The CDR3 DNA reads TGCGCCAGCAGCCTTAAGGAAGGGACAGTCAACAATCAGCCCCAGCATTTT.